These 28 T cell receptor beta chains originate from one sample sequenced in a study of tumor-infiltrating lymphocytes in primary liver carcinoma. Unsorted whole blood served as the source of blood RNA, and germline DNA was extracted as well. With about 470 ng total RNA as template and a constant-region primer, TCR beta cDNA was made. The TCR beta library was amplified through three nested multiplex PCR rounds in a modified ARM-PCR procedure. The opening two PCR rounds, 10 cycles each, paired TRBV1-TRBV30 forward primers with a C-beta reverse primer. Each CDR3 protein is one row after TCRdb ran MiXCR on the multiplex PCR reads. The sample consists of 150,000 to 200,000 distinct CDR3 sequences, 50% to 75% of them appearing once. Sequencing was carried out using peripheral blood. The receptors were sampled from a man aged 35-49 years with primary liver carcinoma and hepatitis B virus infection.

The chain couples TRBV7-9 to TRBJ2-5, with D uncertain. The V end lost 0 bases, the J end lost 2 bases, and 7 bases lay between the germline ends. The germline gives CDR1 SEHNR, CDR2 FQNEAQ (reference sequence). The CDR3 loop spans 14 amino acids. The CDR3, as DNA: TGTGCCAGCAGCTTAGCAAGTTTTCAAGAGACCCAGTACTTC. It yields the protein CASSLASFQETQYF. Full variable domain (outside the CDR3, taken from reference TRBV7-9 and TRBJ2-5): DTGVSQNPRHKITKRGQNVTFRCDPISEHNRLYWYRQTLGQGPEFLTYFQNEAQLEKSRLLSDRFSAERPKGSFSTLEIQRTEQGDSAMYLCASSLASFQETQYFGPGTRLLVL.

The J gene is TRBJ2-1, the V gene TRBV12-1; the table's D call, TRBD2, has no DNA check behind it. TRBV12-1 is tagged as a pseudogene. This CDR3 is 13 amino acids long. CDR3 sequence reads: CASIVPPWDEQFF. The CDR3 DNA follows: TGTGCCAGCATCGTACCTCCATGGGATGAGCAGTTCTTC.

The chain carries TRBV5-1 and TRBJ2-5; 9 bases are shared with TRBD1. The CDR3 runs 14 residues. Trimming at V came to 4 bases and at J to 1 base, leaving 2 bases not matched to a gene. Germline CDR1 SGHRS, CDR2 YFSETQ. The DNA of the CDR3 is TGCGCCAGCAGCGGGGGACAGGGCCAAGAGACCCAGTACTTC. Protein sequence: CASSGGQGQETQYF.

Concerning this clonotype: A read error may be the cause here, since a much bigger clone is one base away. This sequence joins TRBV29-1 and TRBJ2-1, with D possibly called TRBD1 or TRBD2 (6 bases each). The CDR3 is made up of 14 amino acids. Germline CDR1 reads SQVTM; CDR2 reads ANQGSEA. The CDR3 coding sequence is TGCAGCGTTGTTTGGGGGGCCACCTACAATGGGCAGTTCTTC. Its translation is CSVVWGATYNGQFF.

This clonotype was seen a handful of times. The chain employs TRBV12-3 or TRBV12-4 and TRBJ2-1, with TRBD1 identical over 8 bases. The CDR3 has 12 residues. V was clipped by 9 bases and J by 3 bases; unmatched bases: 1. CDR3 region: CASGQGYNEQFF. The CDR3 bases are TGTGCCAGTGGACAGGGCTACAATGAGCAGTTCTTC.

The V call is TRBV6-6, the J call TRBJ2-3; TRBD2 matches at 10 bases. CDR1 and CDR2 (germline): MNHNY, SVGAGI (reference sequence). The CDR3 runs 16 residues. V lost 2 bases to trimming and J lost 4 bases; unmatched junction nucleotides: 6. CDR3 DNA sequence: TGTGCCAGCAGTTACCCACCTAGCGGGAGAGCAGATACGCAGTATTTT. Amino acid sequence: CASSYPPSGRADTQYF.

The rearrangement links TRBV5-1 to TRBJ1-1, with D tentatively TRBD1 (6 bases). Between the trimmed V and J ends, which lost 1 base and 4 bases, there was a span of 14 bases. The length of the CDR3 is 15 residues. Germline V gives CDR1 SGHRS, CDR2 YFSETQ. The CDR3 region has the DNA TGCGCCAGCAGCTTGAGGGCAGGGGCAGGCACTGAAGCTTTCTTT. Protein: CASSLRAGAGTEAFF.

In this sample, this clonotype turned up many times. V usage is TRBV11-2 and J usage is TRBJ2-4; possibly TRBD1 for D (6 bases). The CDR3 has 14 residues. Germline V gene data show CDR1 as SGHAT and CDR2 as FQNNGV. V shed 5 bases and J shed 8 bases, with 16 bases lying between them. CDR3 loop: CASSAMGDTDIQYF. The CDR3 coding sequence is TGTGCCAGCAGCGCTATGGGGGACACTGACATTCAGTACTTC.

V is TRBV6-6 and J is TRBJ2-2; 7 nucleotides align to TRBD2. The V segment lost 2 bases and the J segment 7 bases; nucleotides outside the gene matches: 1. Germline CDR1 MNHNY, CDR2 SVGAGI (reference sequence). CDR3 length: 13 residues. The CDR3 spells CASSYPGGGELFF. CDR3 coding DNA: TGTGCCAGCAGTTACCCGGGGGGCGGGGAGCTGTTTTTT.

This clonotype has a count of ten or more. This rearrangement joins TRBV6-5 to TRBJ2-7; TRBD1 matches 7 bases. Losses at the gene ends were 0 bases for V and 3 bases for J; bases not matched to a gene: 5. Germline CDR1 is MNHEY and CDR2 is SVGAGI. The CDR3 contains 15 residues. The CDR3 region is CASSYSRRQGYEQYF. The CDR3 nucleotides read TGTGCCAGCAGTTACTCGAGGCGACAGGGCTACGAGCAGTACTTC.

A remark on this clonotype: This may stem from a read error, because a much larger clone lies one nucleotide away. This sequence joins TRBV12-3 or TRBV12-4 and TRBJ1-1; maybe TRBD1 (5 bases). This CDR3 is built from 13 residues. In nucleotides, the CDR3 is TGTGTCAGCAGTTTGACAGCAGACACTGAAGCTTTCTTT. As protein: CVSSLTADTEAFF.

Comment on this clonotype: Just one base apart from a much larger clone, this may be a read error. Given the absence of the conserved phenylalanine or tryptophan at the CDR3 end, a read error is likely. V and J are TRBV11-2 and TRBJ1-2; D gene ambiguous. This CDR3 spans 14 amino acids. The germline V and J ends were trimmed by 7 bases and 4 bases, with 16 bases remaining between them. CDR1 is SGHAT and CDR2 is FQNNGV in the germline V gene. This CDR3 reads CASTLSRGSYGYTY. The CDR3 DNA sequence: TGTGCCAGCACACTATCCCGGGGATCCTATGGCTACACCTAC.

V is TRBV29-1 and J is TRBJ1-5; D call uncertain. The germline CDR1 and CDR2 sequences are SQVTM and ANQGSEA. The CDR3 consists of 13 residues. Trimming removed 4 bases at V and 0 bases at J, with 7 bases between. CDR3 sequence (DNA): TGCAGCGTTGGAGGAAATAGCAATCAGCCCCAGCATTTT. Its translation is CSVGGNSNQPQHF.

The V gene is TRBV6-5, the J gene TRBJ1-1, with D possibly TRBD1 on 5 matching bases. This CDR3 contains 13 residues. V dropped 5 bases and J dropped 10 bases, with 17 bases sitting between them. CDR1 MNHEY and CDR2 SVGAGI come from the germline V gene. The CDR3 is CASSALQGGGAFF. DNA for the CDR3: TGTGCCAGCAGTGCCCTCCAGGGAGGTGGAGCTTTCTTT.

Note on this clonotype: The germline gene is not matched at one end of the junction; a read error may be the cause. The rearrangement links TRBV11-2 to TRBJ2-1; 9 positions agree with TRBD2. Germline CDR1 is SGHAT and CDR2 is FQNNGV. This CDR3 is 16 amino acids long. The CDR3 region has the DNA TGTACCAGCATCTCGCGCCCCAGCGGGAGGATCTATGAGCAGTTATTC. Amino acid sequence: CTSISRPSGRIYEQLF.

Note on this clonotype: The germline gene is not matched at one end of the junction; a read error may be the cause. This rearrangement joins TRBV5-4 to TRBJ2-1; no clear D gene. Germline CDR1 reads SGHNT; CDR2 reads YYREEE (reference sequence). The CDR3 is 13 residues long. As DNA, the CDR3 is TGTGCCAGCAGCTTGGACTCCAACAATAAGCAGTTCTTC. It is translated as CASSLDSNNKQFF.

V gene TRBV6-5 combines with J gene TRBJ2-1; 9 positions match TRBD1. In germline, CDR1 is MNHEY, CDR2 SVGAGI. The junction had 8 bases not matched to a gene; V was cut back by 8 bases and J by 9 bases. The CDR3 totals 13 residues. CDR3 sequence reads: CASLDRGSAEQFF. The CDR3 nucleotides read TGTGCCAGCTTGGACAGGGGATCGGCTGAGCAGTTCTTC.

A note on this clonotype: The junction and the germline gene differ at one end; a read error may be behind it. CDR3 residues: CVSSASDRGTTNEKLFF. The CDR3 region has the DNA TGTGTCAGCAGCGCTTCGGACAGGGGCACAACTAATGAAAAACTGTTTTTT. V usage is TRBV12-3 or TRBV12-4 and J usage is TRBJ1-4; 9 bases map to TRBD1. The CDR3 sequence is 17 residues long.

This sequence joins TRBV5-6 and TRBJ2-5; 7 bases match TRBD1. The CDR3 has 15 amino acids. From germline, CDR1 is SGHDT and CDR2 YYEEEE. Trimming cost V 1 base and J 5 bases; bases outside gene matches: 8. The CDR3 nucleotides are TGTGCCAGCAGCTTGTCCCGGGACAGCCGGGAGACCCAGTACTTC. This translates into CASSLSRDSRETQYF.

The genes are TRBV29-1 and TRBJ2-7; no clear D gene. V was clipped by 8 bases and J by 2 bases, with 16 bases between them. Germline V gene lookup returns CDR1 SQVTM and CDR2 ANQGSEA. This CDR3 contains 13 residues. The CDR3, as DNA: TGCAGCATTAATCTGGCGGAGACCTACGAGCAGTACTTC. Protein product: CSINLAETYEQYF.

Remarks on this clonotype: The junction shows a germline mismatch at one end, possibly a read error. V gene TRBV12-3 or TRBV12-4 combines with J gene TRBJ2-1, with TRBD1 identical over 10 bases. This CDR3 is 18 amino acids long. Here the CDR3 reads CAISPQDPGQGHYNEQFF. The DNA for the CDR3 is TGTGCCATCAGTCCCCAAGATCCGGGACAGGGGCACTACAATGAGCAGTTCTTC.

The chain has TRBV5-1 and TRBJ2-7; weak D call: TRBD2 (6 bases). Looked up from germline, CDR1 is SGHRS and CDR2 is YFSETQ. The CDR3 length is 14 residues. The V end was cut by 3 bases, the J end by 2 bases, with 12 bases between. CDR3 nucleotide sequence: TGCGCCAGCAGCTCGACTAGTTCGGCCTACGAGCAGTACTTC. Translating gives CASSSTSSAYEQYF.

As to this clonotype: The junction shows a germline mismatch at one end, possibly a read error. J is TRBJ2-2 and V is TRBV29-1; D possibly corresponds to TRBD1 (7 bases). The germline gives CDR1 SQVTM, CDR2 ANQGSEA. The CDR3 spans 12 residues. CDR3 bases: TGCAGCGTTCAGACAGGGCCCGGGGGGCTGTTTTTT. It specifies CSVQTGPGGLFF.

Comments on this clonotype: The missing conserved phenylalanine or tryptophan at the end of this CDR3 makes a read error likely. V gene TRBV6-6 combines with J gene TRBJ1-1; 10 bases fit TRBD1. V dropped 5 bases and J dropped 1; count of bases not matched to a gene: 4. The CDR3 totals 15 residues. The germline gives CDR1 MNHNY, CDR2 SVGAGI (reference sequence). This CDR3 is CASSDRGLKNTEAFS. CDR3 DNA sequence: TGTGCCAGCAGTGACAGGGGGCTTAAGAACACTGAAGCTTTCTCT.

Notes on this clonotype: One junction end disagrees with the germline gene, perhaps due to a read error. CDR3 sequence (DNA): TGTGCCAGCAGTGATAGCAGGAACACTGAAGTTTTCTTT. Encoded protein: CASSDSRNTEVFF. V gene TRBV6-1 combines with J gene TRBJ1-1; D ambiguous. The CDR3 extends over 13 amino acids. Germline CDR1 and CDR2: MNHNS and SASEGT.

This clonotype has more than one count but fewer than ten. A much larger clone is a single base away; this may be a read error. The CDR3 does not close with the conserved phenylalanine or tryptophan, likely indicating a read error. The V and J genes are TRBV11-2 and TRBJ2-3; 13 bases map to TRBD2. The junction had 11 bases not matched to a gene; V was cut back by 5 bases and J by 3 bases. Per germline, CDR1 SGHAT and CDR2 FQNNGV. CDR3 size: 18 residues. The CDR3 DNA reads TGTGCCAGCAGCGGTGGGACTAGCGGGAAGTGGATTACAGATACGCAGTATTCT. Protein sequence: CASSGGTSGKWITDTQYS.

Details on this clonotype: One end of the junction varies from germline; a read error may be responsible. The V and J genes are TRBV6-5 and TRBJ2-2; D might be TRBD2 (5 bases). This CDR3 region has 14 residues. Germline CDR1 is MNHEY and CDR2 is SVGAGI. The CDR3 DNA follows: TGTGCCAGCAGTTACCAGCGGAACACCGGGGAGCTGCTTTTT. This gives the protein CASSYQRNTGELLF.

The gene calls are TRBV11-2 and TRBJ2-3, with 7 bases fitting TRBD2. The CDR3 runs to 14 residues. CDR1 is SGHAT, CDR2 FQNNGV, per germline. CDR3 sequence (DNA): TGTGGCAGTAGCCGGGGGGTGAGCACAGATACGCAGTATTTT. It encodes CGSSRGVSTDTQYF.